This passage covers 28 T cell receptor beta chains from one sample sequenced in a study of early T cells in non-severe SARS-CoV-2 infection. TCRdb reanalysed the 5' RACE reads using MiXCR and keeps one entry per CDR3 protein. The sample gives some 64,000 distinct CDR3 sequences, roughly 13% of which show up once; 7.5% to 9% is in the top ten. The sequenced sample was whole blood. The receptor source for this set is an adult who was a healthcare worker with PCR-confirmed SARS-CoV-2 infection or an uninfected control (not recorded which).

This clonotype has a handful of counts. The rearrangement joins TRBV2 to TRBJ2-7; 8 nucleotides match TRBD1. The V gene's germline CDR1 is SNHLY and CDR2 FYNNEI. J gave up 1 base and V 5 bases, and 7 bases lay outside the gene matches. The CDR3 has 15 amino acids. The CDR3 DNA reads TGTGCCAGCAGTTCGAGACAGGGGCAATCCTACGAGCAGTACTTC. The encoded protein is CASSSRQGQSYEQYF.

The chain recombines TRBV7-9 with TRBJ1-1, with 7 positions matching TRBD1. This CDR3 has 15 residues. V shed 11 bases, J shed 6 bases, and the junction held 18 bases outside the gene matches. Germline loops: CDR1 SEHNR, CDR2 FQNEAQ (reference sequence). Written as DNA, the CDR3 is TGTGCCGGGGGGACAGCCGAGTTCGGTCGTTCTGAAGCTTTCTTT. It encodes CAGGTAEFGRSEAFF.

CDR3 loop: CSSLGEEGNTEAFF. The CDR3 region has the DNA TGCAGCTCCCTGGGGGAGGAGGGTAACACTGAAGCTTTCTTT. V and J are TRBV29-1 and TRBJ1-1, with D possibly being TRBD1 (5 bases). Trimming pared 8 bases from V and 2 bases from J, leaving 18 bases between. Germline lookup yields CDR1 SQVTM and CDR2 ANQGSEA. The CDR3 contains 14 residues.

This clonotype has only a few counts. The junction shows a germline mismatch at one end, possibly a read error. The rearrangement links TRBV6-1 to TRBJ1-1; 8 nucleotides align to TRBD1. Germline CDR1 MNHNS, CDR2 SASEGT. This CDR3 has 14 amino acids. As DNA, the CDR3 is TGTGTCAGCAGGCGGACAGGGTCGAACACTGAAGCTTTCTTT. Translated: CVSRRTGSNTEAFF.

The chain combines TRBV20-1 with TRBJ2-3; D is unresolved. V lost 5 bases and J lost 3, with 12 bases in between. CDR1 is DFQATT and CDR2 is SNEGSKA in the germline V gene (reference sequence). This CDR3 has 13 amino acids. In DNA form, the CDR3 reads TGCAGTGCTGGCCAGCTTAGAACAGATACGCAGTATTTT. Protein: CSAGQLRTDTQYF.

For this clonotype: A read error may be the cause here, since a much bigger clone is one base away. The chain uses TRBV4-2 and TRBJ1-4, with a possible D match to TRBD1 (5 bases). The V gene's germline CDR1 is LGHNA and CDR2 YNFKEQ. This CDR3 is built from 14 residues. The CDR3 bases are TGTGCCAGCAGCCCGGGGGTTACTAGTGAAAAACTGTTTTTT. Translating gives CASSPGVTSEKLFF.

This clonotype was detected ten times or more. The chain joins TRBV9 to TRBJ1-2; D remains unclear. The ends were cut back, 0 bases at V and 7 bases at J, with 22 bases in the middle. The CDR3 extends over 17 amino acids. Germline V lookup: CDR1 SGDLS, CDR2 YYNGEE. The CDR3 DNA sequence: TGTGCCAGCAGCGTAGGCGCGGGTTGGCCCGACACCAGTGGCTACACCTTC. Amino acids: CASSVGAGWPDTSGYTF.

The rearrangement uses TRBV28 and TRBJ1-2; tentative D call: TRBD1 (6 bases). Germline loops: CDR1 MDHEN, CDR2 SYDVKM. V gave up 4 bases and J gave up 8 bases, with 20 bases separating them. The CDR3 length is 15 residues. The CDR3 coding sequence is TGTGCCAGCAGTTATCCTCTCCCGATGGGGGCGGGCTACACCTTC. Its translation: CASSYPLPMGAGYTF.

This clonotype is medium-sized. CDR3 DNA: TGCAGTGCTAGATCAGGACAGGGTCAATTTAGAGGGACCCAGTACTTC. It is translated as CSARSGQGQFRGTQYF. The chain carries TRBV20-1 and TRBJ2-5; 8 nucleotides agree with TRBD1. CDR3 size: 16 residues. Germline V CDR1 and CDR2: DFQATT, SNEGSKA (reference sequence). V was pared by 2 bases and J by 7 bases, with 15 bases of the junction left unmatched.

This chain uses TRBV7-2 with TRBJ1-5, with 9 nucleotides matching TRBD1. CDR3 length equals 15 residues. Germline CDR1 SGHTA, CDR2 FQGNSA. J lost 6 bases, V lost 4 bases, and 7 bases had no gene match. The CDR3 DNA reads as TGTGCCAGCAGCTCGCAGGACAGGGGTAGTCAGCCCCAGCATTTT. Translation: CASSSQDRGSQPQHF.

This clonotype has ten or more counts. The chain recombines TRBV10-3 with TRBJ2-7; D possibly corresponds to TRBD2 (5 bases). Looked up from germline, CDR1 is ENHRY and CDR2 is SYGVKD. The CDR3 is 12 residues long. V shed 0 bases and J shed 7 bases, with 7 bases lying between them. DNA for the CDR3: TGTGCCATCAGTGAGTCCACGGGGGAGCAGTACTTC. Translation: CAISESTGEQYF.

This clonotype was observed many times. This chain's CDR3 is CRVGGSSYEQFF. For the CDR3, the DNA is TGCAGGGTAGGCGGGTCTAGTTATGAGCAGTTCTTC. This sequence joins TRBV29-1 and TRBJ2-1; perhaps TRBD2 as D (5 bases). Germline V gene sequence: CDR1 SQVTM, CDR2 ANQGSEA. CDR3 length equals 12 residues.

This clonotype was detected many times. V usage is TRBV7-8 and J usage is TRBJ2-3; 7 bases agree with TRBD1. Germline assignment: CDR1 SGHVS and CDR2 FQNEAQ. The CDR3 runs 17 residues. J lost 2 bases, V lost 5 bases, and 13 bases had no gene match. The CDR3 sequence is CASSLSPGQIITDTQYF. CDR3 nucleotides: TGTGCCAGCAGCCTCAGCCCGGGACAGATTATCACAGATACGCAGTATTTT.

This clonotype has more than one count but fewer than ten. The chain combines TRBV10-3 with TRBJ2-3; possible D gene TRBD2, 6 bases. V was clipped by 5 bases and J by 6 bases, with 12 bases between them. CDR1 is ENHRY and CDR2 is SYGVKD in the germline V gene. The CDR3 extends over 13 amino acids. Here the CDR3 reads CAISTRLVDTQYF. For the CDR3, the DNA is TGTGCCATCAGTACCAGACTAGTTGATACGCAGTATTTT.

This clonotype occurred a few times. This rearrangement joins TRBV20-1 to TRBJ2-1; TRBD2 agrees at 10 bases. This CDR3 region has 13 residues. V trimming: 4 bases; J trimming: 6 bases; junction bases outside the gene matches: 3. Looked up from germline, CDR1 is DFQATT and CDR2 is SNEGSKA (reference sequence). CDR3 amino acids: CSAKLAGPNEQFF. As DNA, the CDR3 is TGCAGTGCTAAACTAGCGGGACCCAATGAGCAGTTCTTC.

In its sample, this clonotype was seen many times. The genes are TRBV20-1 and TRBJ2-1; TRBD2 matches 12 bases. V dropped 6 bases and J dropped 5; count of bases not matched to a gene: 8. CDR1 DFQATT and CDR2 SNEGSKA come from the germline V gene (reference sequence). The CDR3 is made up of 15 amino acids. The CDR3 sequence is CSAELLAGGNNEQFF. CDR3 nucleotide sequence: TGCAGTGCCGAGCTACTAGCGGGAGGCAACAATGAGCAGTTCTTC.

In its sample, this clonotype was seen many times. J is TRBJ2-3 and V is TRBV7-3; TRBD2 aligns across 7 bases. Trimming removed 2 bases from V and 4 bases from J; junction bases left unmatched: 6. There are 15 residues in the CDR3. Germline V gene lookup returns CDR1 SGHTA and CDR2 FQGTGA. The CDR3 reads CASSLAGGSSDTQYF. The CDR3 DNA follows: TGTGCCAGCAGCTTAGCTGGCGGGAGCTCAGATACGCAGTATTTT.

This clonotype appeared a few times. The chain combines TRBV7-3 with TRBJ1-2, with 7 bases matching TRBD1. The CDR3 is 16 residues long. Trimming cost V 5 bases and J 4 bases; bases outside gene matches: 13. Germline V CDR1 and CDR2: SGHTA, FQGTGA. The CDR3 nucleotides read TGTGCCAGCAGCCCAGACAGGGTAAAGGCCGGCTATGGCTACACCTTC. Translated: CASSPDRVKAGYGYTF. Full variable domain (missing parts from reference TRBV7-3 and TRBJ1-2): GAGVSQTPSNKVTEKGKYVELRCDPISGHTALYWYRQSLGQGPEFLIYFQGTGAADDSGLPNDRFFAVRPEGSVSTLKIQRTERGDSAVYLCASSPDRVKAGYGYTFGSGTRLTVV.

This clonotype was picked up a small number of times. The genes are TRBV28 and TRBJ2-2, with D perhaps matching TRBD1 (5 bases). CDR1 MDHEN and CDR2 SYDVKM come from the germline V gene. Trimming left V 8 bases short and J 1 base short, with 8 bases between. This CDR3 spans 13 amino acids. The CDR3, as DNA: TGTGCCAGCGTGCAGGGGAACACCGGGGAGCTGTTTTTT. Protein product: CASVQGNTGELFF.

The chain has TRBV20-1 and TRBJ1-2; 7 nucleotides line up with TRBD1. The CDR3 has 13 residues. V was pared by 4 bases and J by 4 bases, with 6 bases of the junction left unmatched. The germline V gene encodes CDR1 DFQATT and CDR2 SNEGSKA (reference sequence). The chain's CDR3 is CSAKPGGRYGYTF. DNA for the CDR3: TGCAGTGCTAAGCCAGGGGGTCGCTATGGCTACACCTTC.

The chain employs TRBV6-5 and TRBJ1-3, with TRBD1 as a possible D gene (5 bases). V shed 5 bases and J shed 0 bases, with 5 bases lying between them. The CDR3 runs to 13 residues. CDR1 and CDR2 (germline): MNHEY, SVGAGI. This CDR3 is CASSTGSGNTIYF. The CDR3 region has the DNA TGTGCCAGCAGTACAGGCTCTGGAAACACCATATATTTT.

The CDR3 sequence: CASSQDGTGGNFYYGYTF. The CDR3 DNA reads as TGCGCCAGCAGCCAAGATGGGACAGGGGGCAATTTTTACTATGGCTACACCTTC. The chain links TRBV4-1 to TRBJ1-2; 12 bases align to TRBD1. The CDR3 contains 18 residues. The V and J ends lost 0 bases and 3 bases, in that order; junction bases with no gene match: 8. CDR1 MGHRA and CDR2 YSYEKL come from the germline V gene.

This clonotype was counted many times. The chain links TRBV28 to TRBJ2-3; 7 positions agree with TRBD1. The CDR3 covers 18 residues. Germline assignment: CDR1 MDHEN and CDR2 SYDVKM. Trimming at V came to 3 bases and at J to 4 bases, leaving 16 bases not matched to a gene. CDR3 coding DNA: TGTGCCAGCAGTTTCATCGTCGGACAGGCGGAGGCCCCAGATACGCAGTATTTT. It is translated as CASSFIVGQAEAPDTQYF.

This clonotype was recorded at least ten times. This sequence joins TRBV6-2 or TRBV6-3 and TRBJ2-1, with 9 bases matching TRBD1. The trim removed 7 bases at V and 4 bases at J, leaving 5 bases unmatched. The CDR3 is 14 amino acids. From germline, CDR1 is MNHEY and CDR2 SVGEGT. The CDR3 protein is CASIRTGEYNEQFF. The CDR3, as DNA: TGTGCCAGCATAAGGACAGGGGAATACAATGAGCAGTTCTTC.

In this sample, this clonotype turned up once. This chain uses TRBV5-1 with TRBJ2-5, with 7 positions matching TRBD2. V was pared by 3 bases and J by 3 bases, with 2 bases of the junction left unmatched. CDR3 size: 13 residues. The V gene's germline CDR1 is SGHRS and CDR2 YFSETQ. This chain's CDR3 is CASSYSGKETQYF. For the CDR3, the DNA is TGCGCCAGCAGCTACAGCGGGAAAGAGACCCAGTACTTC. The full variable domain, rest sourced from reference TRBV5-1 and TRBJ2-5, is KAGVTQTPRYLIKTRGQQVTLSCSPISGHRSVSWYQQTPGQGLQFLFEYFSETQRNKGNFPGRFSGRQFSNSRSEMNVSTLELGDSALYLCASSYSGKETQYFGPGTRLLVL.

The chain recombines TRBV6-2 or TRBV6-3 with TRBJ2-5; D possibly corresponds to TRBD1 (5 bases). Germline V lookup: CDR1 MNHEY, CDR2 SVGEGT. The CDR3 extends over 16 amino acids. V was clipped by 0 bases and J by 2 bases, with 13 bases between them. The CDR3 reads CASSYSIRAGQETQYF. In nucleotides, the CDR3 is TGTGCCAGCAGTTACTCGATACGGGCAGGGCAAGAGACCCAGTACTTC.

J is TRBJ2-7 and V is TRBV10-2, with 11 bases identical to TRBD2. The V gene end was trimmed by 0 bases and the J gene end by 5 bases; junction bases not matched to a gene: 9. The germline CDR1 and CDR2 sequences are WSHSY and SAAADI. CDR3 size: 17 residues. The CDR3 is CASSESLQLAGDNEQYF. In DNA, the CDR3 is TGCGCCAGCAGTGAGTCCCTGCAACTAGCGGGAGACAACGAGCAGTACTTC.

This clonotype came up a few times. The chain has TRBV5-1 and TRBJ2-1; D not resolved. Trimming left V 4 bases short and J 7 bases short, with 18 bases between. CDR1 is SGHRS and CDR2 is YFSETQ in the germline V gene. The CDR3 contains 15 residues. This CDR3 reads CASSASGPTENEQFF. The CDR3 region has the DNA TGCGCCAGCAGCGCTTCCGGGCCGACGGAGAATGAGCAGTTCTTC.